A selection of T cell receptor beta chains follows, all from one sample in a study of blood T cell repertoires in COVID-19. TCRdb keeps only in-frame clones here, not all; method: immunoSEQ multiplex PCR. Of 20,000 to 25,000 clones listed, roughly 80% were seen once; the top ten hold under 75%. Material: peripheral blood. These receptors were taken from an elderly woman with acute or convalescent COVID-19. Each CDR3 is given with its conserved first and last residue. The D gene is left open where the match is weak. Clone size is given for some rows only: seen once, a few or many times, or a class if the clone is expanded.

CDR3nt: TGTGCCAGCAGCTTACCCGGACAGGCATATGGCTACACCTTC; CDR3aa: CASSLPGQAYGYTF; d_gene: TRBD1; v_gene: TRBV7-2; abundance: NA; j_gene: TRBJ1-2
CDR3nt: TGCGCCAGCAGCGCCCGGACTAGCGGGAGACCAGATACGCAGTATTTT; CDR3aa: CASSARTSGRPDTQYF; d_gene: TRBD2; v_gene: TRBV5-1; abundance: NA; j_gene: TRBJ2-3
CDR3nt: TGTGCCAGCAGCATCAGACTAGCGGGCTACAATGAGCAGTTCTTC; CDR3aa: CASSIRLAGYNEQFF; d_gene: TRBD2; v_gene: TRBV11-2; abundance: NA; j_gene: TRBJ2-1
CDR3nt: TGCGCCAGCAGTTCCGACTCAAATGAGCAGTTCTTC; CDR3aa: CASSSDSNEQFF; d_gene: NA; v_gene: TRBV5-1; abundance: NA; j_gene: TRBJ2-1
CDR3nt: TGTGCCAGCAGTTACCCGAGAGGGACAGGGGGTGGGAATGAGCAGTTCTTC; CDR3aa: CASSYPRGTGGGNEQFF; d_gene: TRBD1; v_gene: TRBV6-2/TRBV6-3; abundance: NA; j_gene: TRBJ2-1
CDR3nt: TGCGCCAGCAGCCTTCAGACTAGCGGCTATTCGAACACCGGGGAGCTGTTTTTT; CDR3aa: CASSLQTSGYSNTGELFF; d_gene: TRBD2; v_gene: TRBV5-1; abundance: once; j_gene: TRBJ2-2
CDR3nt: TGTGCCAGCAGTGAAAGGACAGGCTATGGCTACACCTTC; CDR3aa: CASSERTGYGYTF; d_gene: TRBD1; v_gene: TRBV2; abundance: few; j_gene: TRBJ1-2
CDR3nt: TGTGCCAGCAAGCGGGGTTCTAATGAAAAACTGTTTTTT; CDR3aa: CASKRGSNEKLFF; d_gene: NA; v_gene: TRBV2; abundance: few; j_gene: TRBJ1-4
CDR3nt: TGTGCCAGCAGTGAAAGGCAGGCAACCTACGAGCAGTACTTC; CDR3aa: CASSERQATYEQYF; d_gene: NA; v_gene: TRBV2; abundance: NA; j_gene: TRBJ2-7
CDR3nt: TGTGCCACCAGCATCAGCAACAGTGGCACCGGGGAGCTGTTTTTT; CDR3aa: CATSISNSGTGELFF; d_gene: NA; v_gene: TRBV15; abundance: NA; j_gene: TRBJ2-2
CDR3nt: TGTGCCAGCAACTCGGGCTATGGCTACACCTTC; CDR3aa: CASNSGYGYTF; d_gene: NA; v_gene: TRBV28; abundance: NA; j_gene: TRBJ1-2
CDR3nt: TGTGCCAGCAGCGCAAGAAAACTAGCGGGGGGGCGGCATGAGCAGTTCTTC; CDR3aa: CASSARKLAGGRHEQFF; d_gene: TRBD2; v_gene: TRBV9; abundance: NA; j_gene: TRBJ2-1
CDR3nt: TGTGCCAGCAGTCTTTGGGCAGGGAATGAAAAACTGTTTTTT; CDR3aa: CASSLWAGNEKLFF; d_gene: NA; v_gene: TRBV5-4; abundance: NA; j_gene: TRBJ1-4
CDR3nt: TGTGCCAGCAGCTTAGCCCTTACTCATGGCTACACCTTC; CDR3aa: CASSLALTHGYTF; d_gene: NA; v_gene: TRBV7-8; abundance: once; j_gene: TRBJ1-2
CDR3nt: TGTGCCAGCGGTCGGCGGGGGGAGGCAGATACGCAGTATTTT; CDR3aa: CASGRRGEADTQYF; d_gene: TRBD2; v_gene: TRBV11-2; abundance: NA; j_gene: TRBJ2-3
CDR3nt: TGCGCCAGCAGCCCTACTACGCTACCATACAATGAGCAGTTCTTC; CDR3aa: CASSPTTLPYNEQFF; d_gene: NA; v_gene: TRBV5-1; abundance: NA; j_gene: TRBJ2-1
CDR3nt: TGTGCCATCACGGGGTGGCAGGGGTTGGGCTACACCTTC; CDR3aa: CAITGWQGLGYTF; d_gene: NA; v_gene: TRBV5-4; abundance: NA; j_gene: TRBJ1-2
CDR3nt: TGTGCCAGCAGCTTAGGACTAGCGGGGGGCCGGGGGAATGAGCAGTTCTTC; CDR3aa: CASSLGLAGGRGNEQFF; d_gene: TRBD2; v_gene: TRBV5-4; abundance: NA; j_gene: TRBJ2-1
CDR3nt: TGTGCCACCAGCAGAGATAAGACAGTGGGGGCCTACACCTTC; CDR3aa: CATSRDKTVGAYTF; d_gene: NA; v_gene: TRBV15; abundance: NA; j_gene: TRBJ1-2
CDR3nt: TGCAGCGCCGGACAGGGAGGTAATCAGCCCCAGCATTTT; CDR3aa: CSAGQGGNQPQHF; d_gene: TRBD1; v_gene: TRBV29-1; abundance: NA; j_gene: TRBJ1-5
CDR3nt: TGTGCCAGTAGCCCGCAAGGGGGTAACTATGGCTACACCTTC; CDR3aa: CASSPQGGNYGYTF; d_gene: NA; v_gene: TRBV19; abundance: few; j_gene: TRBJ1-2
CDR3nt: TGTGCCAGCAGCTTACACCTATCCCGAAACACCGGGGAGCTGTTTTTT; CDR3aa: CASSLHLSRNTGELFF; d_gene: NA; v_gene: TRBV7-9; abundance: NA; j_gene: TRBJ2-2